This is a list of T cell receptor beta chains from one sample in a study of T cell responses to AZD1222 COVID-19 vaccine. Clones were read by immunoSEQ multiplex PCR, and TCRdb kept only the in-frame ones, dropping some. This sample has 150,000 to 200,000 clones, with over 85% found just once. The material sequenced was peripheral blood, taken on day 0 of AZD1222 vaccination. These receptors were taken from an adult in good health. Each CDR3 is given with its conserved first and last residue. A D gene is named only where the DNA matches it firmly. Clone sizes are given selectively: once, few, many, or a class where the clone is expanded.

v_gene: TRBV5-1
d_gene: -
abundance: -
j_gene: TRBJ1-6
CDR3nt: TGCGCCAGCAGCTTGGTCTCAGGGAACAATTCACCCCTCCACTTT
CDR3aa: CASSLVSGNNSPLHF

v_gene: TRBV11-2
d_gene: -
abundance: -
j_gene: TRBJ1-2
CDR3nt: TGTGCCAGCAGCCCAGGGAATCCTATAGATGGCTACACCTTC
CDR3aa: CASSPGNPIDGYTF

v_gene: TRBV9
d_gene: -
abundance: -
j_gene: TRBJ2-3
CDR3nt: TGTGCCAGCAGCGTCTCCGCCCAGCGAACCCTCACAGATACGCAGTATTTT
CDR3aa: CASSVSAQRTLTDTQYF

v_gene: TRBV6-1
d_gene: TRBD1
abundance: -
j_gene: TRBJ1-3
CDR3nt: TGTGCCAGCAGTGAAACCCGACAGGGCTACACCATATATTTT
CDR3aa: CASSETRQGYTIYF

v_gene: TRBV25-1
d_gene: -
abundance: -
j_gene: TRBJ1-5
CDR3nt: TGTGCCAGCAGCCCCTCTGAGGGGGGCAATCAGCCCCAGCATTTT
CDR3aa: CASSPSEGGNQPQHF

v_gene: TRBV18
d_gene: TRBD1
abundance: -
j_gene: TRBJ2-7
CDR3nt: TGTGCCAGCTCACCAGGGGGACAGACCTACGAGCAGTACTTC
CDR3aa: CASSPGGQTYEQYF

v_gene: TRBV30
d_gene: -
abundance: -
j_gene: TRBJ1-1
CDR3nt: TGTGCCTCAGGGGAGAGTAACACTGAAGCTTTCTTT
CDR3aa: CASGESNTEAFF

v_gene: TRBV5-5
d_gene: TRBD2
abundance: few
j_gene: TRBJ2-2
CDR3nt: TGTGCCAGCAGCTCGATAGCGGGGGGGAACACCGGGGAGCTGTTTTTT
CDR3aa: CASSSIAGGNTGELFF

v_gene: TRBV30
d_gene: -
abundance: -
j_gene: TRBJ1-1
CDR3nt: TGTGCCTGGAGTGTACTAGGCACACCGAACACTGAAGCTTTCTTT
CDR3aa: CAWSVLGTPNTEAFF

v_gene: TRBV4-3
d_gene: -
abundance: -
j_gene: TRBJ2-7
CDR3nt: TGCGCCAGCAGCCAAGATCTGAGTGGCGGGGCGACCTACGAGCAGTACTTC
CDR3aa: CASSQDLSGGATYEQYF

v_gene: TRBV3-1/TRBV3-2
d_gene: TRBD2
abundance: -
j_gene: TRBJ2-7
CDR3nt: TGTGCCAGCAGCCAAGAAGCGGGGGCCATCTCCTACGAGCAGTACTTC
CDR3aa: CASSQEAGAISYEQYF

v_gene: TRBV9
d_gene: TRBD2
abundance: -
j_gene: TRBJ2-1
CDR3nt: TGTGCCAGCGGTGAGCGGGGGGGATTCGATGAGCAGTTCTTC
CDR3aa: CASGERGGFDEQFF

v_gene: TRBV6-2/TRBV6-3
d_gene: -
abundance: -
j_gene: TRBJ2-7
CDR3nt: TGTGCCAGCAGTCCCTGGCTGAGAAGCTCCTACGAGCAGTACTTC
CDR3aa: CASSPWLRSSYEQYF

v_gene: TRBV7-2
d_gene: -
abundance: -
j_gene: TRBJ2-2
CDR3nt: TGTGCCAGCAGCTCTGTTATAAGGGCCGGGGAGCTGTTTTTT
CDR3aa: CASSSVIRAGELFF

v_gene: TRBV7-2
d_gene: -
abundance: medium-sized
j_gene: TRBJ2-2
CDR3nt: TGTGCCAGCAGCTTATCCGGGGGCCCCGGGGAGCTGTTTTTT
CDR3aa: CASSLSGGPGELFF

v_gene: TRBV11-2
d_gene: -
abundance: -
j_gene: TRBJ1-1
CDR3nt: TGTGCCAGCAGCGACCTAAAGGGGGGTTGGAACACTGAAGCTTTCTTT
CDR3aa: CASSDLKGGWNTEAFF

v_gene: TRBV5-1
d_gene: -
abundance: -
j_gene: TRBJ2-7
CDR3nt: TGCGCCAGCAGCTTGGCCGGCAGGACCCACTACGAGCAGTACTTC
CDR3aa: CASSLAGRTHYEQYF

v_gene: TRBV7-9
d_gene: -
abundance: -
j_gene: TRBJ2-7
CDR3nt: TGTGCCAGCAGCCCTCGGACAGCCTACGAGCAGTACTTC
CDR3aa: CASSPRTAYEQYF

v_gene: TRBV15
d_gene: TRBD1
abundance: -
j_gene: TRBJ1-6
CDR3nt: TGTGCCACCAGCCCACTCCGGGGAGGACAGGGAGGGAATTCACCCCTCCACTTT
CDR3aa: CATSPLRGGQGGNSPLHF

v_gene: TRBV9
d_gene: -
abundance: -
j_gene: TRBJ2-7
CDR3nt: TGTGCCAGCAGCCAGGGGGGGCCGAGGTCCTACGAGCAGTACTTC
CDR3aa: CASSQGGPRSYEQYF

v_gene: TRBV11-2
d_gene: -
abundance: -
j_gene: TRBJ2-5
CDR3nt: TGTGCCAGCAGCCGCGGCGGAGAGACCCAGTACTTC
CDR3aa: CASSRGGETQYF

v_gene: TRBV7-9
d_gene: -
abundance: once
j_gene: TRBJ2-2
CDR3nt: TGTGCCAGCAGCTTAGTTATGTTGAACACCGGGGAGCTGTTTTTT
CDR3aa: CASSLVMLNTGELFF

v_gene: TRBV5-1
d_gene: -
abundance: -
j_gene: TRBJ2-3
CDR3nt: TGCGCCAGCAGCCCAACCGGGACGTTGGAAGATACGCAGTATTTT
CDR3aa: CASSPTGTLEDTQYF

v_gene: TRBV4-2
d_gene: -
abundance: -
j_gene: TRBJ1-1
CDR3nt: TGTGCCAGCAGCCAAGTTCCGGCCAGCACCATGAACACTGAAGCTTTCTTT
CDR3aa: CASSQVPASTMNTEAFF

v_gene: TRBV4-3
d_gene: -
abundance: -
j_gene: TRBJ1-3
CDR3nt: TGCGCCAGCAGCCAAGGGGGAAACACCATATATTTT
CDR3aa: CASSQGGNTIYF

v_gene: TRBV6-6
d_gene: -
abundance: -
j_gene: TRBJ1-6
CDR3nt: TGTGCCAGCACAAGGGGGGATATTTCACCCCTCCACTTT
CDR3aa: CASTRGDISPLHF

v_gene: TRBV5-6
d_gene: TRBD1
abundance: -
j_gene: TRBJ1-6
CDR3nt: TGTGCCAGCAGCCCTGACAGGGGAAACAATTCACCCCTCCACTTT
CDR3aa: CASSPDRGNNSPLHF

v_gene: TRBV11-2
d_gene: -
abundance: -
j_gene: TRBJ2-7
CDR3nt: TGTGCCAGCAGCCCCCCGACAGGGACTGCCTACGAGCAGTACTTC
CDR3aa: CASSPPTGTAYEQYF

v_gene: TRBV7-9
d_gene: -
abundance: few
j_gene: TRBJ1-1
CDR3nt: TGTGCCAGCAGCGAACAGGGTAACACTGAAGCTTTCTTT
CDR3aa: CASSEQGNTEAFF

v_gene: TRBV10-1
d_gene: TRBD2
abundance: -
j_gene: TRBJ2-1
CDR3nt: TGCGCCAGCAGTGAATCGGGACTAAACAATGAGCAGTTCTTC
CDR3aa: CASSESGLNNEQFF

v_gene: TRBV2
d_gene: TRBD2
abundance: -
j_gene: TRBJ2-1
CDR3nt: TGTGCCAGCAGTGAAGTCGGGAGGGCCAATAATGAGCAGTTCTTC
CDR3aa: CASSEVGRANNEQFF

v_gene: TRBV2
d_gene: -
abundance: -
j_gene: TRBJ1-2
CDR3nt: TGTGCCAGCAATGCGCCCGCATTTACGGACAATTATGGCTACACCTTC
CDR3aa: CASNAPAFTDNYGYTF

v_gene: TRBV6-6
d_gene: -
abundance: -
j_gene: TRBJ2-5
CDR3nt: TGTGCCAGCACGCGGGACGGGTTCGAGACCCAGTACTTC
CDR3aa: CASTRDGFETQYF

v_gene: TRBV5-7
d_gene: -
abundance: -
j_gene: TRBJ1-5
CDR3nt: TGTGCCAGCAGCTTGGCCATCGAGGGGGACGGATATAGCAATCAGCCCCAGCATTTT
CDR3aa: CASSLAIEGDGYSNQPQHF

v_gene: TRBV7-9
d_gene: -
abundance: -
j_gene: TRBJ1-6
CDR3nt: TGTGCCAGCAGCTTAGGGTACCGCGGTACACCCCTCCACTTT
CDR3aa: CASSLGYRGTPLHF